The 8 T cell receptor beta chains listed next were all sequenced from one sample in a study of T cell clonality in common variable immunodeficiency. Points from the study as a whole: Common variable immunodeficiency TCR beta sequences reportedly had fewer deletions and N-nucleotide insertions.

The table came from immunoSEQ multiplex PCR; TCRdb's copy has only in-frame clones and leaves some out. The record shows fewer than 40,000 clones for this sample, with no singletons present. Their cognate antigens are unknown. Sequencing used peripheral blood mononuclear cells. These TCRs come from a human donor with common variable immunodeficiency.

This clone was seen ten or more times. The read ends 3 residues shy of where the CDR3 ends; the end is completed using the germline J gene. The V call is TRBV7-9, the J call TRBJ2-5, with TRBD1 identical over 9 bases. After removal of 2 bases from V and 5 bases from J, the junction contained 3 bases not matched to a gene. Germline CDR1 and CDR2: SEHNR and FQNEAQ (reference sequence). The CDR3 contains 14 residues. The CDR3 is CASSLNRGPETQYF. The CDR3 bases that were read are TGTGCCAGCAGCTTAAACAGGGGGCCGGAGACC.

In this sample, this clone turned up many times. The CDR3 extends 3 residues past the end of the read, so its final part is completed from the germline J gene. The chain couples TRBV20-1 to TRBJ2-7; TRBD2 matches 12 bases. The CDR3 covers 12 residues. Germline CDR1 reads DFQATT; CDR2 reads SNEGSKA (reference sequence). J gave up 6 bases and V 6 bases, and 3 bases lay outside the gene matches. The covered CDR3 bases are TGCAGTGCCCTGACTAGCGGGGGCGAG. Encoded protein: CSALTSGGE. The whole CDR3 reads CSALTSGGEQYF.

The sample holds a few counts of this clone. The read terminates 3 residues before the CDR3 end, so the remaining end is supplied by the germline J gene. The V gene is TRBV2, the J gene TRBJ2-1; 8 bases fit TRBD1. V gave up 6 bases and J gave up 1 base; unmatched junction bases: 5. The CDR3 totals 15 residues. Germline CDR1 and CDR2: SNHLY and FYNNEI. Incomplete CDR3 DNA: TGTGCCAGCAGACAAACAGGGGGGTCCTACAATGAG. Amino acid sequence: CASRQTGGSYNE. The full CDR3 protein reads CASRQTGGSYNEQFF.

This clone showed up many times. The DNA ends 3 residues before the CDR3 does, and the rest of the CDR3 is filled in from the germline J gene. The chain combines TRBV7-6 with TRBJ2-7, with 8 bases aligning to TRBD1. V lost 3 bases to trimming and J lost 2 bases; unmatched junction nucleotides: 3. The CDR3 extends over 14 amino acids. Germline V lookup: CDR1 SGHVS, CDR2 FNYEAQ. Partial CDR3 DNA: TGTGCCAGCAGCTTCGGGACAGGAACCTACGAG. Amino acid sequence: CASSFGTGTYE. The CDR3 as a whole reads CASSFGTGTYEQYF.

This clone has just a few counts. The observed sequence ends 3 residues before the CDR3 terminus, with the missing tail filled in from the germline J gene. The V and J genes are TRBV7-9 and TRBJ1-1; D call uncertain. Trimming left V 1 base short and J 6 bases short, with 12 bases between. Germline CDR1 SEHNR, CDR2 FQNEAQ (reference sequence). The CDR3 runs 14 residues. The CDR3 protein is CASSLVGKRAEAFF. The covered CDR3 bases are TGTGCCAGCAGCTTAGTCGGCAAAAGGGCTGAA.

This clone was found many times. The CDR3 extends 3 residues past the end of the read, so its final part is completed from the germline J gene. The chain joins TRBV10-1 to TRBJ2-2; 10 nucleotides agree with TRBD2. The V gene's germline CDR1 is WNHNN and CDR2 SYGVQD (reference sequence). V shed 3 bases and J 0 bases; nucleotides not matched to a gene: 7. CDR3 length equals 18 residues. This chain's CDR3 is CASSDDLAGASNTGELFF. The covered CDR3 bases are TGCGCCAGCAGTGACGACCTAGCGGGAGCTTCGAACACCGGGGAG.

There are a few counts of this clone. The CDR3 region is CASSFWQGGMNTEAFF. The part of the CDR3 DNA that was read is TGCGCCAGCAGCTTCTGGCAGGGGGGCATGAACACTGAA. V and J are TRBV5-1 and TRBJ1-1; 7 nucleotides line up with TRBD1. Read sequence stops 3 residues before the CDR3 end, and the germline J gene provides the missing end. The ends lost 2 bases at V and 0 bases at J; junction bases unmatched: 7. The CDR3 contains 16 residues. CDR1 is SGHRS, CDR2 YFSETQ, per germline. The variable domain in full, with the rest retrieved from reference TRBV5-1 and TRBJ1-1, is KAGVTQTPRYLIKTRGQQVTLSCSPISGHRSVSWYQQTPGQGLQFLFEYFSETQRNKGNFPGRFSGRQFSNSRSEMNVSTLELGDSALYLCASSFWQGGMNTEAFFGQGTRLTVV.

Concerning this clone: The sequenced fragment ends 3 residues before the CDR3 boundary, so the rest is inferred from the germline J gene. The chain is built from TRBV23-1 and TRBJ1-3; D is perhaps TRBD1 (5 bases). TRBV23-1 is marked as an open reading frame, function uncertain. The CDR3 contains 18 residues. V lost 4 bases to trimming and J lost 0 bases, with 19 bases between them. CDR3 DNA, as far as it was read: TGCGCCAGCAGTCCGCGTAAATACAGGTTCGACTCTGGAAACACC. Protein product: CASSPRKYRFDSGNT. The CDR3 in full is CASSPRKYRFDSGNTIYF.